These 23 T cell receptor beta chains originate from one sample sequenced in a study of patients and donors after allogeneic stem cell transplantation. TCRdb fed the RT-PCR reads into MiXCR, producing one record per CDR3 protein. The sample has about 410,000 distinct CDR3 sequences; roughly 17% are singletons. Sequencing was done on a sample of blood, either unsorted or a sorted T cell fraction (not recorded which). The receptors were gathered from a human donor who was either an allogeneic HSCT recipient or a stem cell or donor lymphocyte infusion donor (not recorded which). It is not recorded whose cells these are; they may come from a transplant donor.

This clonotype occurred a few times. The chain couples TRBV20-1 to TRBJ2-3; 10 bases map to TRBD2. CDR1 and CDR2 from the germline V gene are DFQATT and SNEGSKA (reference sequence). Unmatched junction bases numbered 7, after V lost 6 bases and J lost 7 bases. CDR3 length equals 13 residues. The CDR3 region is CSAVLAGRHTQYF. The CDR3 nucleotides read TGCAGTGCAGTACTAGCGGGGAGACATACGCAGTATTTT.

CDR3 bases: TGTGCCAGCAGCTTAGAGGCGGGAGTGAGGACAGATACGCAGTATTTT. Translating it yields CASSLEAGVRTDTQYF. V gene TRBV7-6 combines with J gene TRBJ2-3, with TRBD2 matching 7 bases. Trimming removed 1 base from V and 3 bases from J; junction bases left unmatched: 7. The V gene's germline CDR1 is SGHVS and CDR2 FNYEAQ. The CDR3 is 16 residues long.

This sequence joins TRBV7-3 and TRBJ1-2; D may be TRBD1 (5 bases). The CDR3 has 13 amino acids. Trimming took 6 bases from V and 3 from J, leaving 11 bases between them. Germline loops: CDR1 SGHTA, CDR2 FQGTGA. CDR3 bases: TGTGCCAGCAGGCTCCAGGGAGACTATGGCTACACCTTC. Encoded protein: CASRLQGDYGYTF.

The V gene is TRBV12-3 or TRBV12-4, the J gene TRBJ2-6; a weak D match, TRBD1 (6 bases). The CDR3 has 17 amino acids. Trimming stripped 3 bases from V and 2 bases from J, with 14 bases between. CDR3 protein: CASSFRAGDTGANVLTF. CDR3 nucleotides: TGTGCCAGCAGTTTTCGGGCAGGGGATACTGGGGCCAACGTCCTGACTTTC.

This clonotype was seen a few times. J is TRBJ2-1 and V is TRBV7-2; the D gene is possibly TRBD1 (6 bases). Trimming removed 5 bases at V and 7 bases at J, with 12 bases between. This CDR3 region has 13 residues. Germline CDR1 reads SGHTA; CDR2 reads FQGNSA. This CDR3 is CASSVNRVNEQFF. CDR3 DNA sequence: TGTGCCAGCAGCGTAAACAGGGTAAATGAGCAGTTCTTC.

This clonotype turned up a few times. CDR3 nucleotides: TGTGCCAGCAGTTTACCGACCCCCTCCAATGAGCAGTTCTTC. It translates to CASSLPTPSNEQFF. The chain has TRBV28 and TRBJ2-1; D is ambiguous. V lost 2 bases and J 6 bases, leaving 11 bases between the germline ends. The CDR3 is 14 amino acids. Germline V CDR1 and CDR2: MDHEN, SYDVKM.

This clonotype occurred a few times. The CDR3, as DNA: TGTGCCAGCTGGCGGGACGGGGGGCCAGATACGCAGTATTTT. Translated: CASWRDGGPDTQYF. The chain has TRBV18 and TRBJ2-3, with D possibly matching TRBD2 (7 bases). The V gene lost 7 bases and the J gene lost 4 bases, with 15 bases spanning the gap. This CDR3 spans 14 amino acids. Germline V CDR1 and CDR2: KGHSH, LQKENI.

This clonotype was seen many times. The rearrangement uses TRBV12-3 or TRBV12-4 and TRBJ1-2; maybe TRBD1 (6 bases). This CDR3 has 12 amino acids. V was cut by 8 bases and J by 8 bases, with 15 bases left in between. For the CDR3, the DNA is TGTGCCAGCCGTCTCAGGGGCCGGGGCTACACCTTC. Its protein is CASRLRGRGYTF.

The chain uses TRBV11-3 and TRBJ2-7; D not certain. CDR1 is SGHNT, CDR2 YENEEA, per germline. Trimming pared 4 bases from V and 6 bases from J, leaving 19 bases between. CDR3 length equals 15 residues. The CDR3 nucleotides read TGTGCCAGCAGCTCCCCGACTGGGTTGAGGAGCGAGCAGTACTTC. This gives the protein CASSSPTGLRSEQYF.

This clonotype was recorded once. This sequence joins TRBV10-3 and TRBJ2-5; D call uncertain. Germline loops: CDR1 ENHRY, CDR2 SYGVKD. Trimming took off 0 bases at V and 9 bases at J, with 11 bases between the two ends. This CDR3 has 13 residues. CDR3 in DNA: TGTGCCATCAGTGAGTCTCAGGTAGAAGCCCAGTACTTC. It codes for CAISESQVEAQYF.

This clonotype was detected only a few times. V is TRBV2 and J is TRBJ2-5; a weak D match, TRBD1 (5 bases). Trimming removed 6 bases from V and 2 bases from J, with 16 bases in between. CDR3 length: 15 amino acids. Germline V CDR1 and CDR2: SNHLY, FYNNEI. The CDR3 protein is CASSRRRQKQETQYF. The CDR3 region has the DNA TGTGCCAGCAGCCGCCGTCGACAGAAACAAGAGACCCAGTACTTC.

The table lists this clonotype with a few counts. The chain joins TRBV27 to TRBJ2-7, with a tentative D call TRBD2 (6 bases). The CDR3 is 16 amino acids. Germline V lookup: CDR1 MNHEY, CDR2 SMNVEV (reference sequence). Trimming took off 6 bases at V and 0 bases at J, with 18 bases between the two ends. Here the CDR3 DNA reads TGTGCCAGCAGGCGACTAGGTCCAGCGGACTCCTACGAGCAGTACTTC. Its protein product is CASRRLGPADSYEQYF.

The genes are TRBV3-1 and TRBJ2-6, with 8 nucleotides matching TRBD2. V trimming: 4 bases; J trimming: 4 bases; junction bases outside the gene matches: 15. The CDR3 consists of 19 residues. The V gene's germline CDR1 is LGHDT and CDR2 YNNKEL (reference sequence). The DNA for the CDR3 is TGTGCCAGCAGCCTCCGTTGGGGAGCGGGAGCGTCGGGGGCCAACGTCCTGACTTTC. This translates into CASSLRWGAGASGANVLTF. The full variable domain, its missing parts supplied by reference TRBV3-1 and TRBJ2-6, is DTAVSQTPKYLVTQMGNDKSIKCEQNLGHDTMYWYKQDSKKFLKIMFSYNNKELIINETVPNRFSPKSPDKAHLNLHINSLELGDSAVYFCASSLRWGAGASGANVLTFGAGSRLTVL.

The genes are TRBV25-1 and TRBJ1-1; 9 bases fit TRBD1. Germline V gene lookup returns CDR1 MGHDK and CDR2 SYGVNS. CDR3 length equals 17 residues. With 0 bases clipped from V and 7 bases from J, the junction kept 12 bases outside the gene matches. CDR3 amino acids: CASSEYIRGTGRGEAFF. DNA of the CDR3: TGTGCCAGCAGTGAATATATCCGTGGGACAGGGAGGGGTGAAGCTTTCTTT.

This clonotype has ten or more counts. CDR3 sequence: CASSLGSGQRSYEQYF. CDR3 in DNA: TGTGCCAGCAGTTTAGGGTCCGGACAGCGATCCTACGAGCAGTACTTC. This chain connects TRBV12-3 or TRBV12-4 to TRBJ2-7, with TRBD1 as a possible D gene (6 bases). The CDR3 runs 16 residues. Trimming took 1 base from V and 1 from J, leaving 14 bases between them.

The rearrangement links TRBV25-1 to TRBJ2-2, with a possible D match to TRBD2 (5 bases). There are 18 residues in the CDR3. CDR1 and CDR2 from the germline V gene are MGHDK and SYGVNS. V lost 5 bases, J lost 1 base, and 20 bases lay in between. The CDR3 protein is CASSRNARPGMNTGELFF. The DNA of the CDR3 is TGTGCCAGCAGTCGAAACGCCCGCCCGGGGATGAACACCGGGGAGCTGTTTTTT.

This clonotype has just a few counts. One end of the junction varies from germline; a read error may be responsible. This chain uses TRBV2 with TRBJ1-2, with 7 bases that match TRBD1. The CDR3 is 15 residues long. The germline gives CDR1 SNHLY, CDR2 FYNNEI. CDR3 residues: CASREEEGASIGYTF. The CDR3 DNA reads as TGTGCCAGCAGGGAAGAAGAGGGGGCCTCGATTGGCTACACCTTC.

This clonotype was detected a few times. The chain joins TRBV20-1 to TRBJ2-7, with D perhaps matching TRBD1 (6 bases). The CDR3 extends over 15 amino acids. Germline V lookup: CDR1 DFQATT, CDR2 SNEGSKA (reference sequence). V was pared by 3 bases and J by 8 bases, with 23 bases between. The CDR3 DNA reads as TGCAGTGCTAGGGGCGAGCAGGGGTTGCCTTCAAAGCAGTACTTC. This codes for CSARGEQGLPSKQYF.

This clonotype was observed a few times. The chain combines TRBV7-9 with TRBJ2-2, with 11 bases matching TRBD2. V trimming: 5 bases; J trimming: 2 bases; junction bases outside the gene matches: 4. CDR3 size: 16 residues. Germline V CDR1 and CDR2: SEHNR, FQNEAQ (reference sequence). The CDR3 nucleotides are TGTGCCAGCAGCGAACTAGCGGGAGTTAACACCGGGGAGCTGTTTTTT. As protein: CASSELAGVNTGELFF.

This clonotype has only a few counts. The genes are TRBV10-3 and TRBJ1-2; 9 bases match TRBD1. V was clipped by 0 bases and J by 0 bases; unmatched bases: 11. In germline, CDR1 is ENHRY, CDR2 SYGVKD. The CDR3 has 19 residues. CDR3 sequence: CAISESKGQGKKANYGYTF. In DNA form, the CDR3 reads TGTGCCATCAGTGAGTCGAAGGGACAGGGAAAGAAGGCTAACTATGGCTACACCTTC.

The CDR3 loop reads CASSLSQEVGYTF. CDR3 DNA sequence: TGTGCCAGCAGCTTAAGTCAAGAGGTTGGCTACACCTTC. This sequence joins TRBV7-9 and TRBJ1-2, with D hard to call. The CDR3 loop spans 13 amino acids. CDR1 is SEHNR and CDR2 is FQNEAQ in the germline V gene (reference sequence). Trimming took 2 bases from V and 7 from J, leaving 11 bases between them.

The rearrangement joins TRBV6-5 to TRBJ1-2; 8 bases line up with TRBD1. The CDR3 is made up of 15 amino acids. Per the germline V gene, CDR1 is MNHEY and CDR2 is SVGAGI. V shed 4 bases and J 2 bases; nucleotides not matched to a gene: 6. The CDR3 DNA is TGTGCCAGCAGTTCTCCCTGGACAGGGAACTATGGCTACACCTTC. Protein: CASSSPWTGNYGYTF.

This clonotype was counted only a few times. V is TRBV2 and J is TRBJ2-1; tentative D call: TRBD2 (6 bases). V was cut by 7 bases and J by 0 bases, with 13 bases left in between. The V gene's germline CDR1 is SNHLY and CDR2 FYNNEI. The CDR3 runs to 15 residues. The CDR3 spells CASTRSRGSYNEQFF. CDR3 nucleotides: TGTGCCAGCACCCGGTCGCGGGGCTCCTACAATGAGCAGTTCTTC.